This TCR beta chain was sequenced in a study of blood T cell repertoires in COVID-19. TCRdb's table, derived via immunoSEQ multiplex PCR, lists solely in-frame clones and lacks some. The sample lists roughly 100,000 clones, more than 85% occurring once. V lost 7 bases and J lost 5; bases outside the gene matches: 6. The CDR3 loop spans 14 amino acids. The germline V gene has CDR1 SGHRS and CDR2 YFSETQ. Input material: peripheral blood. V usage is TRBV5-1 and J usage is TRBJ2-3, with TRBD2 matching over 11 bases. This TCR came from a human donor in a cohort sampled during active COVID-19. In DNA form, the CDR3 reads TGCGCCAGCGGGCTAGCGGGAGGTCGAGATACGCAGTATTTT. This codes for CASGLAGGRDTQYF.